This note documents a single T cell receptor (beta chain) sequence. Antigen specificity is unknown. This CDR3 is also generated by other DNA sequences in the sample. This sample was taken from a study of T cell responses to AZD1222 COVID-19 vaccine. Study-wide context: Second-dose groups at about 4 or about 12 weeks were pooled. Study-level results: The study found vaccine-associated CD4 TCRs spanning spike, dominant at 160-218 and 743-854. Recipients of two AZD1222 doses showed rising Spike-specific TCR breadth and depth.

Profiling relied on immunoSEQ multiplex PCR, and the TCRdb table lists in-frame clones only, not all of them. Of roughly 120,000 clones in the sample, around 94% are singletons; the top ten hold over 6.5%. The clonotype was recovered from an adult in good health. The starting material was peripheral blood, obtained on day 0 of AZD1222 vaccination.

The CDR3 loop is CASSVELADTQYF. CDR3 in DNA: TGTGCCAGCAGCGTAGAGCTGGCAGATACGCAGTATTTT. The chain carries TRBV9 and TRBJ2-3; no firm D call. The V gene lost 0 bases and the J gene lost 4 bases, with 6 bases spanning the gap. The V gene's germline CDR1 is SGDLS and CDR2 YYNGEE. The CDR3 runs 13 residues.